This record looks at one T cell receptor (beta chain) sequence and its context. Its antigen is as yet unknown. This sample is part of a study of T cell responses to AZD1222 COVID-19 vaccine. CDR3 length: 15 amino acids. Germline CDR1 is SEHNR and CDR2 is FQNEAQ (reference sequence). V lost 0 bases, J lost 4 bases, and 11 bases lay in between. The table came from immunoSEQ multiplex PCR; TCRdb's copy has only in-frame clones and leaves some out. This table has 150,000 or so clones, 89% appearing once. General study findings and limits: A rise in Spike-specific TCR breadth and depth followed two AZD1222 doses. Only five or six individuals given AZD1222 were seropositive at baseline. Mapped onto spike, vaccine-associated CD4 TCRs spanned it and were dominant at 160-218 and 743-854. Unmutated variant regions are reportedly the target of nearly half of TCRs that are spike-specific.

The material sequenced was peripheral blood, taken on day 0 of AZD1222 vaccination. This chain uses TRBV7-9 with TRBJ2-3; maybe TRBD1 (6 bases). The clonotype was recovered from an adult in good health. In DNA, the CDR3 is TGTGCCAGCAGCTTAGCGACAGGACCCGCAGATACGCAGTATTTT. This translates into CASSLATGPADTQYF. The full variable domain, in which reference TRBV7-9 and TRBJ2-3 provide the parts outside the CDR3, is DTGVSQNPRHKITKRGQNVTFRCDPISEHNRLYWYRQTLGQGPEFLTYFQNEAQLEKSRLLSDRFSAERPKGSFSTLEIQRTEQGDSAMYLCASSLATGPADTQYFGPGTRLTVL.